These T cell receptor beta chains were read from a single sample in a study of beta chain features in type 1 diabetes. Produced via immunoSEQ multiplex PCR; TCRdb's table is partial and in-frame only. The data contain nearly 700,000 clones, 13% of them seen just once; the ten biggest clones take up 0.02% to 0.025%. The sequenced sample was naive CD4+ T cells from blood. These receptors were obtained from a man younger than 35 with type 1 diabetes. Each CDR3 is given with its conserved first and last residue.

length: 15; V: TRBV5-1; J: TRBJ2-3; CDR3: CASSLASGGTDTQYF
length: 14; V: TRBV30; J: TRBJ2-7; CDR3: CAWTRTGGGYEQYF
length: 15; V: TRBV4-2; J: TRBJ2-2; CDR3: CASSPTGSNTGELFF
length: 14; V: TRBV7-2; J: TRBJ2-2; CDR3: CASGVNKHTGELFF
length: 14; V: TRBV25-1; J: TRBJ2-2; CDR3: CASSEQLLPGELFF
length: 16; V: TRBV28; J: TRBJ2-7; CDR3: CASSPLGHQNSYEQYF
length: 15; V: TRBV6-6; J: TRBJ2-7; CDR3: CASSYPGQGGYEQYF
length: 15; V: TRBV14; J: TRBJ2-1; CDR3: CASSLLGGGHNEQFF
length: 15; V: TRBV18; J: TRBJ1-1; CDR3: CASSPMTSSSLEAFF
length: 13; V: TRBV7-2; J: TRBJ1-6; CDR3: CASSLLLRAPLHF
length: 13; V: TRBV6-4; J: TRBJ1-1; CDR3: CASSDRGSTEAFF
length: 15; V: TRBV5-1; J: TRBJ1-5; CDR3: CASSPGTSENQPQHF
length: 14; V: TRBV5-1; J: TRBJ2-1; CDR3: CASTLASSYNEQFF
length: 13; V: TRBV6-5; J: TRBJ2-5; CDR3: CASSQGPSLTQYF
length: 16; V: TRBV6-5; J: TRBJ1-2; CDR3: CASSYSIPGQGYGYTF
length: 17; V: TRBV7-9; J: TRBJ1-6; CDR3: CASSLGEVTDGNSPLHF
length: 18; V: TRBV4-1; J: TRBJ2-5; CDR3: CASSQRSRGAGEQETQYF
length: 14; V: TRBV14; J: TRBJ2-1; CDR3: CASSPLGGGNEQFF
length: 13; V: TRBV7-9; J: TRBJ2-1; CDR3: CASSPRGQGRQFF
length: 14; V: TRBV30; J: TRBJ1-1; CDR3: CAWKGRELNTEAFF
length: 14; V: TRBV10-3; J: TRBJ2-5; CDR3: CAISDFDRGETQYF
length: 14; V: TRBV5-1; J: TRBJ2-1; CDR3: CASRGTGSYNEQFF
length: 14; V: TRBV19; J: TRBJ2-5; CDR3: CASSSGTTQETQYF
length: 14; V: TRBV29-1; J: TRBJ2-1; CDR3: CSVDRGWSYNEQFF
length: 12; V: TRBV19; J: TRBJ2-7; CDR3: CATATDSYEQYF
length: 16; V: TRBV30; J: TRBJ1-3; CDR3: CAWRDRGRGSGNTIYF
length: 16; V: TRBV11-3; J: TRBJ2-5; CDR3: CASSLTRDRGRETQYF
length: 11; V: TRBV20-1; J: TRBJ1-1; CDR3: CSMCENTEAFF
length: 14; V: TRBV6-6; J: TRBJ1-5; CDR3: CASSPQDSNQPQHF
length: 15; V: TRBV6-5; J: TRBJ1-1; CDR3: CASSLQGGFDTEAFF
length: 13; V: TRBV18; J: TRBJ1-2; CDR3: CASSLGTGGIYTF
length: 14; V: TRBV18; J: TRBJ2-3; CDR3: CASSPATGADTQYF
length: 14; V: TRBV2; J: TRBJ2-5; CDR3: CASYWDRGAETQYF
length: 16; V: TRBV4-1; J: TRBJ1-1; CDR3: CASSQEMGWANHEAFF
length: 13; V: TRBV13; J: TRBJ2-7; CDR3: CASSRREGFEQYF
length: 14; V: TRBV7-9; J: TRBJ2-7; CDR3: CASSPPFTDSEQYF
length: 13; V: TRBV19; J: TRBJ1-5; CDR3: CASSIDISQPQHF
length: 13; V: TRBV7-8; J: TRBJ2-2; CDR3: CASSVGTAGELFF
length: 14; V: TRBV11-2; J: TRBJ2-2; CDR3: CASSPNAAGGELFF
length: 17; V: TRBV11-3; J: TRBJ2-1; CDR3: CASSASSGTGLSNEQFF
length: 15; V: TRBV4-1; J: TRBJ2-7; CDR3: CASSQISRGHYEQYF
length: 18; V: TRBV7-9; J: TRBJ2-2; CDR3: CASSRALPGTQNTGELFF
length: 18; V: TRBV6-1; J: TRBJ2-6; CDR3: CASSEKGHKISGANVLTF
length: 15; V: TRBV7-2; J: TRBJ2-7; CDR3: CASSTGETAIYEQYF
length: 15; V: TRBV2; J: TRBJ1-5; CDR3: CASRELYGYDQPQHF
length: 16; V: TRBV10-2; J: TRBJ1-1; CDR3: CASSEWAGIIMTEAFF
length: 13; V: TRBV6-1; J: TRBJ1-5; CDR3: CASSEDGSQPQHF
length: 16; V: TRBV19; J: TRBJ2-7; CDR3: CASSIDPADPDYEQYF
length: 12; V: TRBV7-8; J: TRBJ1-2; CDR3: CASSSGTGGYTF
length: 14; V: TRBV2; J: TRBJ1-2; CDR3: CASSGDRGPYGYTF
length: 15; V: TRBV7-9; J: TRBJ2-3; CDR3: CASSSAGVMTDTQYF
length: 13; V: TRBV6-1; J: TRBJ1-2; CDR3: CASSVGQGDGYTF
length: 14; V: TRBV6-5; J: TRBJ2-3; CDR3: CASSYGGVTHTQYF
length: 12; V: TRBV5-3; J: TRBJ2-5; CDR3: CARSSTFGTQYF
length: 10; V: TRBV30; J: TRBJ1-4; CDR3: CAWSDEKLFF
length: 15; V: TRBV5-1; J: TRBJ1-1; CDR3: CASSLGVSMNTEAFF
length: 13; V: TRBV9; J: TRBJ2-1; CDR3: CASSVGGSIEQFF
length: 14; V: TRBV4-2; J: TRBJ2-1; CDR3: CASRGQGFDNEQFF
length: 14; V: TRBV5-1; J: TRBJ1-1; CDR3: CASSLDGQHTEAFF
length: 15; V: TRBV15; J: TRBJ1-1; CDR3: CATSRDAAGLPEAFF